This T cell receptor (beta chain) was retrieved from a study of early T cells in non-severe SARS-CoV-2 infection. Whole-study results and caveats: Anti-spike CD8 responses were favored by VDJdb matching, which missed private and CD4 specificities.

cDNA molecules, individually, were tagged with unique molecular identifiers. TCRdb reprocessed the 5' RACE reads via MiXCR and lists one record per CDR3 protein. Counted here are about 66,000 distinct CDR3 sequences, over 10% occurring once; the ten biggest clones make up 8% to 10%. CDR1 MDHEN and CDR2 SYDVKM come from the germline V gene. The J segment lost 4 bases and the V segment lost 6 bases, leaving 5 bases of the junction unmatched. The CDR3 runs to 14 residues. To note about this clonotype: No antigen is known for it.

The chain carries TRBV28 and TRBJ1-4; TRBD1 agrees at 7 bases. The receptor was isolated from an adult who was a healthcare worker with PCR-confirmed SARS-CoV-2 infection or an uninfected control (not recorded which). The material sequenced was whole blood. The CDR3 spells CASRGTEINEKLFF. The CDR3 nucleotides are TGTGCCAGCAGGGGGACAGAGATTAATGAAAAACTGTTTTTT.